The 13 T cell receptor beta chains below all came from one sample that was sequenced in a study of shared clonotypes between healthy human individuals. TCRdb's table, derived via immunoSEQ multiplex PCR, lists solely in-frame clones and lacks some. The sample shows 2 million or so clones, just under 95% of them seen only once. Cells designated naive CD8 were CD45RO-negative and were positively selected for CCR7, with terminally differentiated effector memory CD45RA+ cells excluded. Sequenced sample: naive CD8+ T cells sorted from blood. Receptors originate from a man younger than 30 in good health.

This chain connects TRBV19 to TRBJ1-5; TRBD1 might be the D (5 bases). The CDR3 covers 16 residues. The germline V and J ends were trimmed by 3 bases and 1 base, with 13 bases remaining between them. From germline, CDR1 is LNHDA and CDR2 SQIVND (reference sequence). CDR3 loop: CASSISSQGSNQPQHF. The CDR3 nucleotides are TGTGCCAGTAGTATTTCAAGCCAGGGAAGCAATCAGCCCCAGCATTTT.

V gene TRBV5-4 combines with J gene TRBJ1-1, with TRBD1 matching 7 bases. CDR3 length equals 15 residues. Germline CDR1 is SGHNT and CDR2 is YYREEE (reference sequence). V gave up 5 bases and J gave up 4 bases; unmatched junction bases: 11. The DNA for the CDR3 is TGTGCCAGCAGGAGACAGGGAGTGGGTATCACTGAAGCTTTCTTT. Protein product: CASRRQGVGITEAFF.

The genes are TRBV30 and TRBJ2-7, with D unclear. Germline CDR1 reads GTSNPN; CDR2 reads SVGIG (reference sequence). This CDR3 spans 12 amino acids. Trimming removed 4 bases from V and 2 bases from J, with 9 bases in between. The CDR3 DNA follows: TGTGCCTGGATCGGCAGTCCCTACGAGCAGTACTTC. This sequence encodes CAWIGSPYEQYF. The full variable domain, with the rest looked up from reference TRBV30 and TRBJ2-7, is SQTIHQWPATLVQPVGSPLSLECTVEGTSNPNLYWYRQAAGRGLQLLFYSVGIGQISSEVPQNLSASRPQDRQFILSSKKLLLSDSGFYLCAWIGSPYEQYFGPGTRLTVT.

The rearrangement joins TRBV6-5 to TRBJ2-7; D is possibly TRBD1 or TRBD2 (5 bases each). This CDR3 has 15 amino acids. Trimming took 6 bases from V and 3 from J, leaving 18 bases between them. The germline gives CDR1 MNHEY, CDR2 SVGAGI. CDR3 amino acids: CASSYGEGRHYEQYF. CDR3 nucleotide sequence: TGTGCCAGCAGCTACGGAGAGGGGCGACACTACGAGCAGTACTTC.

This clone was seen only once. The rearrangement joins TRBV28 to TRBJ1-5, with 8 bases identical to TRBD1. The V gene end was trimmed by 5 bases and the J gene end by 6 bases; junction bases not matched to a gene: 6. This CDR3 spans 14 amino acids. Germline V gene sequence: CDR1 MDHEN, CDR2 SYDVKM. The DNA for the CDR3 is TGTGCCAGCAGTCTTCAGGGGGCTAGTCAGCCCCAGCATTTT. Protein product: CASSLQGASQPQHF.

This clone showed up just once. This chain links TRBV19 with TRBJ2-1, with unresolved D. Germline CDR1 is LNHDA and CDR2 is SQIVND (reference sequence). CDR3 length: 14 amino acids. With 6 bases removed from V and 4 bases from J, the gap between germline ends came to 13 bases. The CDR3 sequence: CASSRLETYNEQFF. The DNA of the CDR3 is TGTGCCAGTAGCCGACTGGAGACTTACAATGAGCAGTTCTTC.

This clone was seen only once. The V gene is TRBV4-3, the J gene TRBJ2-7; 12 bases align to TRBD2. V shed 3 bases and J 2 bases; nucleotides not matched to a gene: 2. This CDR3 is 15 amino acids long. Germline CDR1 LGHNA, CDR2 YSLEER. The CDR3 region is CASSHGLAGTYEQYF. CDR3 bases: TGCGCCAGCAGCCATGGACTAGCGGGAACCTACGAGCAGTACTTC.

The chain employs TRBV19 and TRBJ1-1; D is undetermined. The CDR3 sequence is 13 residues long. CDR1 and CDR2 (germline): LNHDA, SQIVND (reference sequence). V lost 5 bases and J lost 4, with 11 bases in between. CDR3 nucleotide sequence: TGTGCCAGTAGTCACGGCGGAGTCACTGAAGCTTTCTTT. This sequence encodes CASSHGGVTEAFF.

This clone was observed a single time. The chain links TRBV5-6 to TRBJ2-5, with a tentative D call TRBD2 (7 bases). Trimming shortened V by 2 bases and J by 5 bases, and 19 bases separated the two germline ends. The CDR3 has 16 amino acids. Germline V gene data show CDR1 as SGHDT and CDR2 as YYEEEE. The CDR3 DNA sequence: TGTGCCAGCAGCTTTGGCGCGGGGGCCGTCTTGGAGACCCAGTACTTC. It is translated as CASSFGAGAVLETQYF.

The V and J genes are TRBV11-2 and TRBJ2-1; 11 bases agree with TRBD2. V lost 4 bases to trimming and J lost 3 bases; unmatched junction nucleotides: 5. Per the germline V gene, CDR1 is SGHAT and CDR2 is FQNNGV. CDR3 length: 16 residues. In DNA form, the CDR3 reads TGTGCCAGCAGCTCAAGACTAGCGGGGAACTACAATGAGCAGTTCTTC. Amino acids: CASSSRLAGNYNEQFF. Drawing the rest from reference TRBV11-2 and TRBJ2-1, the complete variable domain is EAGVAQSPRYKIIEKRQSVAFWCNPISGHATLYWYQQILGQGPKLLIQFQNNGVVDDSQLPKDRFSAERLKGVDSTLKIQPAKLEDSAVYLCASSSRLAGNYNEQFFGPGTRLTVL.

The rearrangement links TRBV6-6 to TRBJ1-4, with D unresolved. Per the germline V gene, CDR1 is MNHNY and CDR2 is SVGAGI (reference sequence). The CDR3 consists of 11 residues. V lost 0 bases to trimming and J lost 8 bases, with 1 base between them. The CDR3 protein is CASSYSEKLFF. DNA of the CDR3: TGTGCCAGCAGTTACTCCGAAAAACTGTTTTTT.

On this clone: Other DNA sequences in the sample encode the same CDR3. CDR3 DNA: TGTGCCACCAGCAGAGAAGGGACAGGAATCTACGAGCAGTACTTC. It yields the protein CATSREGTGIYEQYF. The chain uses TRBV15 and TRBJ2-7; TRBD1 aligns across 8 bases. Germline CDR1 is LNHNV and CDR2 is YYDKDF (reference sequence). The CDR3 loop spans 15 amino acids. The trim removed 0 bases at V and 3 bases at J, leaving 4 bases unmatched.

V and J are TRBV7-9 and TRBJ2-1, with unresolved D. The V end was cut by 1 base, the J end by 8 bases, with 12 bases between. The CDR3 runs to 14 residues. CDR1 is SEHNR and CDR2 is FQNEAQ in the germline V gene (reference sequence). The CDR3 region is CASSLVGIGDEQFF. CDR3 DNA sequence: TGTGCCAGCAGCTTAGTAGGGATAGGCGATGAGCAGTTCTTC.